These 7 T cell receptor beta chains came from one sample sequenced in a study of T cell responses to AZD1222 COVID-19 vaccine. Sequencing used immunoSEQ multiplex PCR; TCRdb keeps in-frame clones, though not all of them. This sample carries 130,000 to 150,000 clones, approximately 78% of them seen once, and the ten largest clones take about 4%. Material: peripheral blood, obtained on day 0 of MenACWY control vaccination. These TCRs come from an adult in good health.

The CDR3 is CASSSEGLNQPQHF. Here the CDR3 DNA reads TGTGCCAGCAGTTCGGAGGGGCTCAATCAGCCCCAGCATTTT. The chain combines TRBV6-6 with TRBJ1-5; D perhaps matches TRBD1 (5 bases). Germline V gene lookup returns CDR1 MNHNY and CDR2 SVGAGI (reference sequence). V was cut by 4 bases and J by 3 bases, with 10 bases left in between. This CDR3 region has 14 residues.

V is TRBV6-1 and J is TRBJ1-4; D is possibly TRBD1 (6 bases). The germline CDR1 and CDR2 sequences are MNHNS and SASEGT. CDR3 size: 16 residues. Trimming took off 4 bases at V and 1 base at J, with 13 bases between the two ends. CDR3: CASSAPWTVTNEKLFF. CDR3 DNA: TGTGCCAGCAGTGCTCCCTGGACAGTAACTAATGAAAAACTGTTTTTT.

The V gene is TRBV5-1, the J gene TRBJ2-2; tentative D call: TRBD2 (7 bases). This CDR3 spans 15 amino acids. Trimming took 4 bases from V and 3 from J, leaving 13 bases between them. Germline CDR1 is SGHRS and CDR2 is YFSETQ. The CDR3 DNA sequence: TGCGCCAGCAGCCCACAAGGGGGGGACACCGGGGAGCTGTTTTTT. Translated: CASSPQGGDTGELFF.

The J gene is TRBJ1-1, the V gene TRBV11-2; 8 bases align to TRBD1. Unmatched junction bases numbered 3, after V lost 0 bases and J lost 6 bases. The CDR3 runs to 14 residues. Germline V lookup: CDR1 SGHAT, CDR2 FQNNGV. CDR3: CASSLDRGRSEAFF. CDR3 in DNA: TGTGCCAGCAGCTTAGACAGGGGGCGGTCTGAAGCTTTCTTT.

The CDR3 loop reads CAWESGIRGRTEAFF. In nucleotides, the CDR3 is TGTGCCTGGGAGTCAGGAATCAGGGGAAGAACTGAAGCTTTCTTT. The chain is built from TRBV30 and TRBJ1-1; tentative D call: TRBD1 (6 bases). Germline V CDR1 and CDR2: GTSNPN, SVGIG (reference sequence). The V gene lost 5 bases and the J gene lost 5 bases, with 21 bases spanning the gap. The CDR3 extends over 15 amino acids.

The gene calls are TRBV19 and TRBJ1-2; D is ambiguous. Trimming removed 7 bases at V and 3 bases at J, with 12 bases between. From germline, CDR1 is LNHDA and CDR2 SQIVND (reference sequence). The CDR3 contains 13 residues. The CDR3 nucleotides are TGTGCCAGTAAGCCCGGCAGCCACTATGGCTACACCTTC. Amino acid sequence: CASKPGSHYGYTF. The full variable domain, with the rest looked up from reference TRBV19 and TRBJ1-2, is DGGITQSPKYLFRKEGQNVTLSCEQNLNHDAMYWYRQDPGQGLRLIYYSQIVNDFQKGDIAEGYSVSREKKESFPLTVTSAQKNPTAFYLCASKPGSHYGYTFGSGTRLTVV.

The gene calls are TRBV19 and TRBJ1-1; D gene unclear. Trimming stripped 3 bases from V and 10 bases from J, with 21 bases between. CDR1 is LNHDA and CDR2 is SQIVND in the germline V gene (reference sequence). This CDR3 region has 15 residues. The CDR3 reads CASSMEVSGFGRAFF. The CDR3 region has the DNA TGTGCCAGTAGTATGGAAGTTTCGGGGTTTGGCCGAGCTTTCTTT.